This TCR beta chain is drawn from a study of blood T cell repertoires in COVID-19. Per germline, CDR1 LGHNT and CDR2 FRNRAP. Trimming took off 7 bases at V and 0 bases at J, with 13 bases between the two ends. This CDR3 comprises 14 residues. The repertoire was sequenced with immunoSEQ multiplex PCR; TCRdb's copy has only in-frame clones and lacks some. The sample yields hundreds of thousands of clones, approximately 87% seen once. Sample: peripheral blood. This rearrangement joins TRBV12-5 to TRBJ2-7; D is perhaps TRBD1 (5 bases). This receptor was identified in a woman between 55 and 75 years old with COVID-19, enrolled during active disease. The CDR3 DNA is TGTGCTAGTGCCAAGGACACCGGCTCCTACGAGCAGTACTTC. Translation: CASAKDTGSYEQYF.